This T cell receptor beta chain was documented in a study of cytomegalovirus exposure and HLA in healthy donors. The CDR3 extends over 13 amino acids. Trimming left V 4 bases short and J 4 bases short, with 10 bases between. CDR1 and CDR2 from the germline V gene are SNHLY and FYNNEI. Assay used: immunoSEQ multiplex PCR; TCRdb lists only in-frame clones, some missing. There are 130,000 to 150,000 clones in the sample; roughly 90% occur only once, and 4.5% to 5.5% lies in the top ten. The chain has TRBV2 and TRBJ1-1; possible D gene TRBD1, 6 bases. Sequencing used PBMCs. The origin of this receptor is a man aged 18 to 35 in good health and CMV-seropositive. CDR3 sequence (DNA): TGTGCCAGCAGTGCAGGGGACGGCACTGAAGCTTTCTTT. Its translation: CASSAGDGTEAFF.